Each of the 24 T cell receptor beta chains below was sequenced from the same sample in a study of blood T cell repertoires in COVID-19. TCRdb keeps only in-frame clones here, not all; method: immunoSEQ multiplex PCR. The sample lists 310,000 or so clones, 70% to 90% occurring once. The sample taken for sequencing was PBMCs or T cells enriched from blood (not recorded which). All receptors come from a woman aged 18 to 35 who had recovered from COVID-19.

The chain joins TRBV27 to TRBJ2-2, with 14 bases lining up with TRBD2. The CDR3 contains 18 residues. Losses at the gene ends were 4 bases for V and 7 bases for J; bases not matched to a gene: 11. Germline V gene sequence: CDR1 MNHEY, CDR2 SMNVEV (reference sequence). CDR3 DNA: TGTGCCAGCAGTTCCACCCGACTAGCGGGGGGGCAAGGCGGGGAGCTGTTTTTT. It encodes CASSSTRLAGGQGGELFF.

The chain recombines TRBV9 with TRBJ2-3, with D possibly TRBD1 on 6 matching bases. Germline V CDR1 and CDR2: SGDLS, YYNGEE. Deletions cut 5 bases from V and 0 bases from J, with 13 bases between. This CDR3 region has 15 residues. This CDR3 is CASRSFGGSTDTQYF. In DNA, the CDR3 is TGTGCCAGCAGGTCGTTTGGGGGCAGCACAGATACGCAGTATTTT.

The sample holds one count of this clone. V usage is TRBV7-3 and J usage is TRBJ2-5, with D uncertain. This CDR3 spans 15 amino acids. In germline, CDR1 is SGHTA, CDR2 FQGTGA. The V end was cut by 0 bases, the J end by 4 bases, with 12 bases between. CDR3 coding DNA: TGTGCCAGCAGCTTAACTGGGCCTCCCCGAGAGACCCAGTACTTC. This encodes CASSLTGPPRETQYF.

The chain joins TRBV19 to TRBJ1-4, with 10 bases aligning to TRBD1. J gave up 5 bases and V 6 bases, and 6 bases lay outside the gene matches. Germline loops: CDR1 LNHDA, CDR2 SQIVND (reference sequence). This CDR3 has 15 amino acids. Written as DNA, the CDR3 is TGTGCCAGTAGCCTCCGGGACAGGGGAAATGAAAAACTGTTTTTT. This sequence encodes CASSLRDRGNEKLFF.

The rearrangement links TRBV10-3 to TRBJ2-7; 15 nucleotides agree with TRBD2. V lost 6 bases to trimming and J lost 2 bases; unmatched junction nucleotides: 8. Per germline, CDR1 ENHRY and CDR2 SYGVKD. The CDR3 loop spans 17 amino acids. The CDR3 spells CAIRRPGLAGGAYEQYF. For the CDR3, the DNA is TGTGCCATCAGAAGGCCGGGACTAGCGGGAGGTGCCTACGAGCAGTACTTC.

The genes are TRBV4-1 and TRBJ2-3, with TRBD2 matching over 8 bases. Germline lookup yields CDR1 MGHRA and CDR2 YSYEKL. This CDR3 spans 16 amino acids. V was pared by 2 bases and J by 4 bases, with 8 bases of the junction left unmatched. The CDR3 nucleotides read TGCGCCAGCAGCCAAATCCCGGGGGGGGCGGCAGATACGCAGTATTTT. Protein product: CASSQIPGGAADTQYF.

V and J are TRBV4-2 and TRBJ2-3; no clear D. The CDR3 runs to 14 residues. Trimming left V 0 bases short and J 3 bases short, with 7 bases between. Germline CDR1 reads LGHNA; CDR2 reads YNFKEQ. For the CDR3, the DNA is TGTGCCAGCAGCCAAGAACGAGAGACAGATACGCAGTATTTT. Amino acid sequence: CASSQERETDTQYF.

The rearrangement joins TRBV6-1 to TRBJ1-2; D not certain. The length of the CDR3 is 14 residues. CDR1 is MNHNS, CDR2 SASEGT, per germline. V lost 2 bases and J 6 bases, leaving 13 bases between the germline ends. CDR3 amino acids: CASSENWPQHGYTF. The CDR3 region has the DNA TGTGCCAGCAGTGAAAATTGGCCACAACATGGCTACACCTTC.

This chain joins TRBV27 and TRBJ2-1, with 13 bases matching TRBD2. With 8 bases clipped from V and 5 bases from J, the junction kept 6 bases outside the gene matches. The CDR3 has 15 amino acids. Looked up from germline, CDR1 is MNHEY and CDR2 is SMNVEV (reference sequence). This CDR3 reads CASGPGTSGDNEQFF. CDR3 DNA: TGTGCCAGCGGTCCTGGGACTAGCGGGGACAATGAGCAGTTCTTC.

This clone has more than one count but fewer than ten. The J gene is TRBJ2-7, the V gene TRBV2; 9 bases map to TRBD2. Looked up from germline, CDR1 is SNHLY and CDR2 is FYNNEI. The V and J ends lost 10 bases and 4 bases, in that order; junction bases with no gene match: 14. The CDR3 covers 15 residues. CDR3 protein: CAIVDLREGVYEQYF. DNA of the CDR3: TGTGCCATCGTGGATCTGCGGGAGGGAGTGTACGAGCAGTACTTC.

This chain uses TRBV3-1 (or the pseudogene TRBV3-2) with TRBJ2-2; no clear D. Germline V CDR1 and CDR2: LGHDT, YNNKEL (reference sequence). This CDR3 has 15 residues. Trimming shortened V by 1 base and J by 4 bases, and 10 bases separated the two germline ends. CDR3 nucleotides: TGTGCCAGCAGCCAAGCCACAATAGCCACCGGGGAGCTGTTTTTT. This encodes CASSQATIATGELFF.

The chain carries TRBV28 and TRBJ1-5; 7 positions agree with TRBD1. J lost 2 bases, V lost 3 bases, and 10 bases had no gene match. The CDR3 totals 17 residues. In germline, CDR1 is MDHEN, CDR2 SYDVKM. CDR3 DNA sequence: TGTGCCAGCAGTTTGCTTACCACAGGGGCCGGCAATCAGCCCCAGCATTTT. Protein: CASSLLTTGAGNQPQHF.

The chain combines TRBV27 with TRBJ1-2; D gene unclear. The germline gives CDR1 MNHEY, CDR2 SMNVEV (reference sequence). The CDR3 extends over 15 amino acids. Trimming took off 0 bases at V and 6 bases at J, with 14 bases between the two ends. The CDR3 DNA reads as TGTGCCAGCAGTTTATCCCCCCTCCAGGTGCATGGCTACACCTTC. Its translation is CASSLSPLQVHGYTF.

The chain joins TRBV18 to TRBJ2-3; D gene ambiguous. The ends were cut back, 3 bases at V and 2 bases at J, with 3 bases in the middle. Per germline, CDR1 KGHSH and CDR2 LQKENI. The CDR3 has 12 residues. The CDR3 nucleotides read TGTGCCAGCTCACCCAACACAGATACGCAGTATTTT. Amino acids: CASSPNTDTQYF.

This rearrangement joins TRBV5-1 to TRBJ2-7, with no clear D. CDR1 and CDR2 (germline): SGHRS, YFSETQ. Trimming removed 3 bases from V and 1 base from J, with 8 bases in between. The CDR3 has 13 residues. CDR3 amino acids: CASSSPGSYEQYF. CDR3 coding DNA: TGCGCCAGCAGCTCCCCCGGGTCCTACGAGCAGTACTTC.

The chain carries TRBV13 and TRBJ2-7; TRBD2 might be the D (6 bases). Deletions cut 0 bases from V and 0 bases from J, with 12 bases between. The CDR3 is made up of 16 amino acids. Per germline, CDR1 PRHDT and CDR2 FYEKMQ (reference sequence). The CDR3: CASSLGSGLSSYEQYF. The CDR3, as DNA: TGTGCCAGCAGCTTAGGGAGCGGGTTAAGCTCCTACGAGCAGTACTTC.

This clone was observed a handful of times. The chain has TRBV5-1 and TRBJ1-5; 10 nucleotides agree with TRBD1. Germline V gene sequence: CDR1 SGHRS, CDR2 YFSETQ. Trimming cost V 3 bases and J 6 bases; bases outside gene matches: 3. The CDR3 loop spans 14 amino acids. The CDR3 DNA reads TGCGCCAGCAGCTCCGGGACAGGGGCTCAGCCCCAGCATTTT. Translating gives CASSSGTGAQPQHF.

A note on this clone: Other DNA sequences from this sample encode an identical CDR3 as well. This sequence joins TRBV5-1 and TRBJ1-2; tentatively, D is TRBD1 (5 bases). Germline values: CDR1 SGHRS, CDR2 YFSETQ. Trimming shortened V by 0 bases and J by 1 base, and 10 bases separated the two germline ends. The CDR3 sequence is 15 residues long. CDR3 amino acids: CASSLGQGLNYGYTF. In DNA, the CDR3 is TGCGCCAGCAGCTTGGGTCAGGGCCTTAACTATGGCTACACCTTC.

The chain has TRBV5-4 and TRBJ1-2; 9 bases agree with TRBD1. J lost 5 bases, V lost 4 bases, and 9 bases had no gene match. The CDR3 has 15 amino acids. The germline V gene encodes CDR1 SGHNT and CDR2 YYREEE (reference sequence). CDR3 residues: CASSLTGGTGYGYTF. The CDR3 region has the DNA TGTGCCAGCAGCCTGACAGGGGGGACCGGGTATGGCTACACCTTC.

Here the CDR3 DNA reads TGTGCCAGCGGCTGGGGCGGTGAGTTCTTC. As protein: CASGWGGEFF. The gene calls are TRBV3-1 (or the pseudogene TRBV3-2) and TRBJ2-1; tentatively, D is TRBD1 (5 bases). V lost 8 bases and J lost 14, with 13 bases in between. The CDR3 consists of 10 residues. From germline, CDR1 is LGHDT and CDR2 YNNKEL (reference sequence).

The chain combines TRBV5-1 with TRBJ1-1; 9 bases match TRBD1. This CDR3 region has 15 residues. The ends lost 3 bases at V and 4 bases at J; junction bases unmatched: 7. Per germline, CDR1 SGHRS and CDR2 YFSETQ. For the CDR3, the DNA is TGCGCCAGCAGCTGGGGACAGGGAGGTTCCACTGAAGCTTTCTTT. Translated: CASSWGQGGSTEAFF.

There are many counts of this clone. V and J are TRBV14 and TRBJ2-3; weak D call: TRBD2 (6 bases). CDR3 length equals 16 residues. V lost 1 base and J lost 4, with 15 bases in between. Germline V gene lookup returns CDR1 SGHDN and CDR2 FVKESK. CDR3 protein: CASSQGSGRSADTQYF. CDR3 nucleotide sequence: TGTGCCAGCAGCCAAGGGTCCGGGAGATCCGCAGATACGCAGTATTTT. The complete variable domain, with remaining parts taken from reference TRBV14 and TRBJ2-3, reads EAGVTQFPSHSVIEKGQTVTLRCDPISGHDNLYWYRRVMGKEIKFLLHFVKESKQDESGMPNNRFLAERTGGTYSTLKVQPAELEDSGVYFCASSQGSGRSADTQYFGPGTRLTVL.

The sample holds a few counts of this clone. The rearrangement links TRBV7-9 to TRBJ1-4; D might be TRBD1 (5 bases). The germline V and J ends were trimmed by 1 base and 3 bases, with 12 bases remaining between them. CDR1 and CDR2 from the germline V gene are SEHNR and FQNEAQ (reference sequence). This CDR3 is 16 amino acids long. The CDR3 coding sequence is TGTGCCAGCAGCTTAGGGGGCCCACCTCCTAATGAAAAACTGTTTTTT. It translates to CASSLGGPPPNEKLFF.

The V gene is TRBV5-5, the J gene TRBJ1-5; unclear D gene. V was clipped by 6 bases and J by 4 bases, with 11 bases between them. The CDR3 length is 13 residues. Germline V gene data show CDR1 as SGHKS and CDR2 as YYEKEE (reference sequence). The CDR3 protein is CASTRDANQPQHF. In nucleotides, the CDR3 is TGTGCCAGCACACGGGATGCGAATCAGCCCCAGCATTTT.